Listed below are T cell receptor beta chains from one sample, sequenced in a study of shared clonotypes between healthy human individuals. Using immunoSEQ multiplex PCR, the repertoire was profiled, and TCRdb retains in-frame clones only, with some absent. The data show 2 million to 2.5 million clones, 85% to 95% seen once. Sequencing was carried out using naive CD8+ T cells sorted from blood. The receptors stem from a man aged 18-30 years in good health. The CDR3 runs from the conserved cysteine through the conserved F or W. A D gene is named only where the DNA matches it firmly. Clone size is shown for a subset of rows, as once, few, many or a class of expanded clone.

CDR3nt: TGTGCCAGCAGCTCCAGCGAGGCGGGGCTTGAGACCCAGTACTTC; CDR3aa: CASSSSEAGLETQYF; j_gene: TRBJ2-5; d_gene: NA; abundance: NA; v_gene: TRBV7-9
CDR3nt: TGTGCCAGCATTCTAGCGGGAGTAACAGATACGCAGTATTTT; CDR3aa: CASILAGVTDTQYF; j_gene: TRBJ2-3; d_gene: TRBD2; abundance: NA; v_gene: TRBV2
CDR3nt: TGTGCCAGCAGGATCGGGGGCAGTCTCAATCAGCCCCAGCATTTT; CDR3aa: CASRIGGSLNQPQHF; j_gene: TRBJ1-5; d_gene: NA; abundance: NA; v_gene: TRBV6-5
CDR3nt: TGTGCCAGTAGTATGTCGGTTCAAGGGCATGGCTATAATTCACCCCTCCACTTT; CDR3aa: CASSMSVQGHGYNSPLHF; j_gene: TRBJ1-6; d_gene: NA; abundance: once; v_gene: TRBV19
CDR3nt: TGTGCCAGCAGCTTAGTTCAGGAGGGTACAGATACGCAGTATTTT; CDR3aa: CASSLVQEGTDTQYF; j_gene: TRBJ2-3; d_gene: NA; abundance: NA; v_gene: TRBV7-9
CDR3nt: TGTGCCAGCAGTCTAAGGGACTCCGAGGGGGAGACCCAGTACTTC; CDR3aa: CASSLRDSEGETQYF; j_gene: TRBJ2-5; d_gene: NA; abundance: NA; v_gene: TRBV7-6
CDR3nt: TGTGCCAGCAGCGAGGGGACAGGGGAGTACCAAGAGACCCAGTACTTC; CDR3aa: CASSEGTGEYQETQYF; j_gene: TRBJ2-5; d_gene: TRBD1; abundance: NA; v_gene: TRBV5-6
CDR3nt: TGTGCCAGCAGCTGGGACGGGGCGGCCACTGAAGCTTTCTTT; CDR3aa: CASSWDGAATEAFF; j_gene: TRBJ1-1; d_gene: NA; abundance: once; v_gene: TRBV11-2
CDR3nt: TGCGCCAGCAGCCAGCACGGACAGGGTTTTGGGGAGACCCAGTACTTC; CDR3aa: CASSQHGQGFGETQYF; j_gene: TRBJ2-5; d_gene: TRBD1; abundance: NA; v_gene: TRBV4-3
CDR3nt: TGTGCCAGCAGTTTATCGCTAGCGGGTATCACAGATACGCAGTATTTT; CDR3aa: CASSLSLAGITDTQYF; j_gene: TRBJ2-3; d_gene: TRBD2; abundance: NA; v_gene: TRBV27
CDR3nt: TGTGCCAGTAGTCCCCTCGCATGGGGTGACGCAGATACGCAGTATTTT; CDR3aa: CASSPLAWGDADTQYF; j_gene: TRBJ2-3; d_gene: NA; abundance: NA; v_gene: TRBV19
CDR3nt: TGTGCCAGCAGGTGGACTGGCACAGATACGCAGTATTTT; CDR3aa: CASRWTGTDTQYF; j_gene: TRBJ2-3; d_gene: NA; abundance: once; v_gene: TRBV5-6
CDR3nt: TGTGCCAGCAGTTTTCAGGGGGTGTCTCAGCCCCAGCATTTT; CDR3aa: CASSFQGVSQPQHF; j_gene: TRBJ1-5; d_gene: TRBD1; abundance: NA; v_gene: TRBV27
CDR3nt: TGTGCCAGCAGTCCTGACAGGGGTTACGAGCAGTACTTC; CDR3aa: CASSPDRGYEQYF; j_gene: TRBJ2-7; d_gene: TRBD1; abundance: NA; v_gene: TRBV4-2
CDR3nt: TGTGCCAGCAGCCCGACTTTAGCCGGGGAGCTGTTTTTT; CDR3aa: CASSPTLAGELFF; j_gene: TRBJ2-2; d_gene: NA; abundance: NA; v_gene: TRBV13
CDR3nt: TGTGCCAGCAGCCCTCTCTCGGCAACTAATGAAAAACTGTTTTTT; CDR3aa: CASSPLSATNEKLFF; j_gene: TRBJ1-4; d_gene: NA; abundance: NA; v_gene: TRBV11-3
CDR3nt: TGTGCCAGCAGCTTTAGTGCCAGACTCTACGAGCAGTACTTC; CDR3aa: CASSFSARLYEQYF; j_gene: TRBJ2-7; d_gene: NA; abundance: NA; v_gene: TRBV7-9
CDR3nt: TGTGCCAGTACCCTCCCGGACAGGAACACTGAAGCTTTCTTT; CDR3aa: CASTLPDRNTEAFF; j_gene: TRBJ1-1; d_gene: NA; abundance: NA; v_gene: TRBV19
CDR3nt: TGTGCCAGCGGGCTAAAAGGCGACACTGAAGCTTTCTTT; CDR3aa: CASGLKGDTEAFF; j_gene: TRBJ1-1; d_gene: NA; abundance: NA; v_gene: TRBV27
CDR3nt: TGTGCCAGCTCACCCCAGGGGGAACCCTACGAGCAGTACTTC; CDR3aa: CASSPQGEPYEQYF; j_gene: TRBJ2-7; d_gene: TRBD1; abundance: NA; v_gene: TRBV18